This entry concerns a single T cell receptor beta chain. Its specific antigen is unknown. Base quality data are lacking; no much larger clone is found one base away. The method behind the library was the immunoSEQ multiplex PCR assay. TCR beta CDR3 sequencing was performed on DNA from the cultured, isolated CD4+ T cells. Turning to the authors' computational methods: The analysis removed non-productive TCR sequences, trimmed reads to the CDR3 region, and retained only CDR3s that were 7 or more amino acids long. The MANAFEST web app was used to pick out antigen-specific clonotypes by comparing their expansion in peptide wells with that in reference cultures. Positive clones required FDR<0.05 expansion versus reference and all other wells, odds ratio above 5, and frequency above 0.1% in two replicate wells. A clonotype was called cross-reactive if it was significantly expanded both in SARS-CoV-2 spike wells and in at least one common cold coronavirus spike condition. Using the stringdist R package, CDR3 similarity was measured by Levenshtein distance, and unrooted trees were constructed with ape in R 3.6.1. This is the immuneACCESS table as TCRdb keeps it, with only in-frame sequences that have V and J called. A part of the clones is gone; compared with another copy, unresolved V genes explain less than half, and the rest is unexplained. D and trimming come from the DNA, and the V and J calls and clone size come from that table. The sample yields about 71,000 clones; over 70% were counted once. 9% to 15% of the sample belongs to the ten largest clones.

These data belong to a study of vaccination effects on CD4 cells after COVID-19 (dated 2022 in TCRdb). Looking at the study overall: Each participant got two doses of an mRNA SARS-CoV-2 vaccine, either BNT162b2 or mRNA-1273. The Oncomine TCR Beta short-read assay on an Illumina iSeq 100 was used to sequence cultures from other donors in the study. SARS-CoV-2 spike-specific CD4+ TCR repertoires were compared before and after mRNA vaccination in COVID-19 convalescent patients and in infection-naive vaccine recipients. Altogether, some 11 COVID-19 convalescent patients and a few SARS-CoV-2-naive healthy vaccine recipients made up the full study. General conclusions and limits of the study: The study was limited by a small number of convalescent patients and lacked early post-infection timepoints. Among healthy vaccine recipients, nearly all vaccine-induced clones were SARS-CoV-2 mono-reactive, and just 1 of 255 was cross-reactive with common cold coronaviruses. At late post-vaccination timepoints, both infection-induced and vaccine-induced clones showed marked clonal contraction, consistent with waning T cell responses.

As encoded in the germline V gene, CDR1 is SNHLY while CDR2 is FYNNEI. From its cysteine to its phenylalanine, the CDR3 spans 15 amino acids. Of the read, only the CDR3 DNA is kept; its 45 bases are in frame from base 1. The V end loses 6 bases and the J end loses 4 bases, and a stretch of 15 bases separates them. In the ViraFEST assay, PBMC were stimulated with viral peptide pools, and antigen-specific CD4+ T cell clonotypes were then identified by expansion using TCR sequencing. After less than 13 days of culture, CD4+ T cells were isolated with the EasySep CD4+ T cell isolation kit. Healthy vaccine recipients had no prior SARS-CoV-2 infection, confirmed by negative nucleocapsid antibodies before and after vaccination. Each well held fewer than 2.5 million PBMC cultured in IMDM containing about 5.4% human AB serum, 9 to 10 IU/ml IL-2 and gentamicin, along with approximately 10 ug/ml peptides. On days 3 and 7, half of the culture medium was replaced with fresh IL-2-containing medium. Unless noted otherwise, every peptide stimulation condition was cultured in triplicate wells. PBMC were separated from whole blood using Ficoll-Paque Plus gradient centrifugation and were then either cryopreserved at -140C or used fresh. The spike proteins of SARS-CoV-2 and of the common cold coronaviruses HCoV-NL63, HCoV-OC43 and HCoV-229E were spanned by overlapping peptide pools. The QIAamp micro DNA kit was used to extract genomic DNA from the cultured CD4+ T cells.

The rearrangement joined TRBV2 to TRBJ2-2; tentative D gene TRBD1, with 5 bases matching. Specimen: CD4+ T cells from PBMCs cultured with SARS-CoV-2 spike peptides, collected before COVID-19 vaccination. Sample cell subset or site, as interpreted from the label and publication: SARS-CoV-2 spike overlapping peptide pool stimulation. The receptor comes from a human donor who received a COVID-19 vaccine. The CDR3 has the sequence CASRAYRGTTGELFF. In nucleotide form, the sequence is TGTGCCAGCAGGGCCTATAGGGGTACCACCGGGGAGCTGTTTTTT.